These 12 T cell receptor beta chains share one sample of origin, sequenced in a study of early T cells in non-severe SARS-CoV-2 infection. TCRdb called the 5' RACE reads again in MiXCR, with one record for every CDR3 protein. This table has more than 65,000 distinct CDR3 sequences, around 11% appearing once. The sample here was whole blood, taken at baseline. The source is an adult who was a healthcare worker with PCR-confirmed SARS-CoV-2 infection or an uninfected control (not recorded which).

This clonotype has ten or more counts. The V gene is TRBV6-6, the J gene TRBJ1-3; D unclear. The CDR3 is 12 amino acids. V lost 6 bases and J 0 bases, leaving 3 bases between the germline ends. Germline-derived CDR1 and CDR2 are MNHNY and SVGAGI (reference sequence). The CDR3 DNA sequence: TGTGCCAGCAGCTTCTCTGGAAACACCATATATTTT. Residues: CASSFSGNTIYF.

The gene calls are TRBV29-1 and TRBJ2-5; no clear D gene. Per the germline V gene, CDR1 is SQVTM and CDR2 is ANQGSEA. The germline V and J ends were trimmed by 5 bases and 1 base, with 14 bases remaining between them. This CDR3 region has 14 residues. CDR3 sequence: CSVLDPRFQETQYF. Written as DNA, the CDR3 is TGCAGCGTTTTGGACCCTCGGTTCCAAGAGACCCAGTACTTC.

The chain has TRBV28 and TRBJ1-6, with a tentative D call TRBD1 (5 bases). Per the germline V gene, CDR1 is MDHEN and CDR2 is SYDVKM. Deletions cut 5 bases from V and 5 bases from J, with 16 bases between. This CDR3 has 16 residues. CDR3 nucleotides: TGTGCCAGCAGTGGGCAGGGACGTCTGAATAATTCACCCCTCCACTTT. Amino acid sequence: CASSGQGRLNNSPLHF. The entire variable domain, with the rest obtained from reference TRBV28 and TRBJ1-6, is as follows: DVKVTQSSRYLVKRTGEKVFLECVQDMDHENMFWYRQDPGLGLRLIYFSYDVKMKEKGDIPEGYSVSREKKERFSLILESASTNQTSMYLCASSGQGRLNNSPLHFGNGTRLTVT.

The chain recombines TRBV11-2 with TRBJ1-1; weak D call: TRBD1 (5 bases). The CDR3 sequence is 15 residues long. The V and J ends lost 5 bases and 0 bases respectively, with 13 bases between them. CDR1 is SGHAT, CDR2 FQNNGV, per germline. DNA of the CDR3: TGTGCCAGCAGCCTGGGGACGGTCATGAACACTGAAGCTTTCTTT. Its translation: CASSLGTVMNTEAFF. The variable domain in full, completed from reference TRBV11-2 and TRBJ1-1, reads EAGVAQSPRYKIIEKRQSVAFWCNPISGHATLYWYQQILGQGPKLLIQFQNNGVVDDSQLPKDRFSAERLKGVDSTLKIQPAKLEDSAVYLCASSLGTVMNTEAFFGQGTRLTVV.

This clonotype was recorded many times. The CDR3 loop reads CAGGGMVRVVDAEAFF. The CDR3 region has the DNA TGTGCCGGTGGTGGTATGGTCAGGGTCGTTGACGCTGAAGCTTTCTTT. The chain has TRBV7-9 and TRBJ1-1; perhaps TRBD1 as D (5 bases). Germline CDR1 and CDR2: SEHNR and FQNEAQ (reference sequence). The CDR3 extends over 16 amino acids. Trimming took off 11 bases at V and 6 bases at J, with 28 bases between the two ends.

The V gene is TRBV28, the J gene TRBJ2-4; D is uncertain. Germline CDR1 and CDR2: MDHEN and SYDVKM. The CDR3 has 14 amino acids. V lost 6 bases to trimming and J lost 0 bases, with 9 bases between them. For the CDR3, the DNA is TGTGCCAGCAGGAAAACAGTAGCCAAAAACATTCAGTACTTC. It yields the protein CASRKTVAKNIQYF. Supplemented by reference TRBV28 and TRBJ2-4, the full variable domain reads DVKVTQSSRYLVKRTGEKVFLECVQDMDHENMFWYRQDPGLGLRLIYFSYDVKMKEKGDIPEGYSVSREKKERFSLILESASTNQTSMYLCASRKTVAKNIQYFGAGTRLSVL.

This clonotype counts as medium-sized. The chain has TRBV12-3 or TRBV12-4 and TRBJ1-2; D is perhaps TRBD1 (5 bases). The length of the CDR3 is 12 residues. The V end lost 2 bases, the J end lost 7 bases, and 8 bases lay between the germline ends. The CDR3 DNA reads TGTGCCAGCAGTTTACGGGGGGGTGGCTACACCTTC. It yields the protein CASSLRGGGYTF.

This clonotype was detected ten times or more. The chain has TRBV3-1 and TRBJ2-5; no definite D call. The germline V and J ends were trimmed by 2 bases and 4 bases, with 14 bases remaining between them. Germline values: CDR1 LGHDT, CDR2 YNNKEL (reference sequence). The CDR3 runs 15 residues. The CDR3 region is CASSQRLAGGETQYF. As DNA, the CDR3 is TGTGCCAGCAGCCAAAGATTAGCCGGTGGAGAGACCCAGTACTTC.

This clonotype appeared a few times. J is TRBJ2-7 and V is TRBV12-3 or TRBV12-4, with D perhaps matching TRBD2 (5 bases). The V end lost 7 bases, the J end lost 4 bases, and 14 bases lay between the germline ends. The CDR3 totals 13 residues. The CDR3 nucleotides read TGTGCCAGCACCCTGACGTCGGGGTACGAGCAGTACTTC. Translation gives CASTLTSGYEQYF.

This clonotype was counted only a few times. The chain employs TRBV28 and TRBJ1-1, with TRBD1 matching over 12 bases. The length of the CDR3 is 17 residues. The J segment lost 9 bases and the V segment lost 4 bases, leaving 15 bases of the junction unmatched. From germline, CDR1 is MDHEN and CDR2 SYDVKM. The CDR3 spells CASSSPGTGGGRGKAFF. The CDR3 coding sequence is TGTGCCAGCAGTTCCCCTGGGACAGGGGGCGGAAGAGGGAAAGCTTTCTTT.

The chain has TRBV7-3 and TRBJ2-1; tentatively, D is TRBD2 (5 bases). Germline values: CDR1 SGHTA, CDR2 FQGTGA. V was trimmed by 2 bases and J by 10 bases, leaving 12 bases between them. The CDR3 sequence is 13 residues long. The CDR3 DNA is TGTGCCAGCAGCTTAGGTCACGGCGGGGAGCAGTTCTTC. This translates into CASSLGHGGEQFF. The whole variable domain, filled in from reference TRBV7-3 and TRBJ2-1, reads GAGVSQTPSNKVTEKGKYVELRCDPISGHTALYWYRQSLGQGPEFLIYFQGTGAADDSGLPNDRFFAVRPEGSVSTLKIQRTERGDSAVYLCASSLGHGGEQFFGPGTRLTVL.

The chain employs TRBV7-2 and TRBJ2-1; no clear D gene. The CDR3 has 14 residues. V was clipped by 2 bases and J by 4 bases, with 9 bases between them. CDR1 and CDR2 from the germline V gene are SGHTA and FQGNSA. The CDR3 DNA follows: TGTGCCAGCAGCTTATCCAGAGGTTACAATGAGCAGTTCTTC. The encoded protein is CASSLSRGYNEQFF.